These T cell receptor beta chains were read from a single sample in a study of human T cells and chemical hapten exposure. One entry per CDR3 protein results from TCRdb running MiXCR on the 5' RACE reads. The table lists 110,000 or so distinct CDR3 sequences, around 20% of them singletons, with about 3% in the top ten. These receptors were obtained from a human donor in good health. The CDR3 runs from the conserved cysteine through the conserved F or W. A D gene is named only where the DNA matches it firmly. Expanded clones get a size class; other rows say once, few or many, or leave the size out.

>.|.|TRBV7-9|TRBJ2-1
TGTGCCAGCAGCTTAGAAGGTAGCTACGATGAGCAGTTCTTC
CASSLEGSYDEQFF
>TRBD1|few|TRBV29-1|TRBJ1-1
TGCAGCGTTGGATACAGGGGGGGGGACACTGAAGCTTTCTTT
CSVGYRGGDTEAFF
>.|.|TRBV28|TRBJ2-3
TGTGCCAGCAAGAAAACAGATACGCAGTATTTT
CASKKTDTQYF
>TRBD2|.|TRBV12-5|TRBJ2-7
TGTGCTAGTGGTTTGGTCCAAGCGGGAGTCACCTACGAGCAGTACTTC
CASGLVQAGVTYEQYF
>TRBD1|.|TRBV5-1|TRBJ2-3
TGCGCCAGCAGCTTGGGACAGGGAAGGGGTACGCAGTATTTT
CASSLGQGRGTQYF
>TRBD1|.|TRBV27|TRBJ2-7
TGTGCCAGCAGTTTATCGGCGGACAGGGTAGGGCAGTACTTC
CASSLSADRVGQYF
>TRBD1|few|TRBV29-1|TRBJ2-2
TGCAGCGTCGAGGGACAGTCCCCCGGGGAGCTGTTTTTT
CSVEGQSPGELFF
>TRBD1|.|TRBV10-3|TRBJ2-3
TGTGCCATCAGAGGGACAGAGCGCAGCACAGATACGCAGTATTTT
CAIRGTERSTDTQYF
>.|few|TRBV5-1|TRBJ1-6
TGCGCCAGCAGCTTGGCCGCGAGTCAGATGAATTCACCCCTCCACTTT
CASSLAASQMNSPLHF
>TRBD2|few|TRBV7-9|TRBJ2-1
TGTGCCAGCAGCTTAATCCCTAGCGGGCCCCACAATGAGCAGTTCTTC
CASSLIPSGPHNEQFF
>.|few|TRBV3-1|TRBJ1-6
TGTGCCAGCAGCCAAGAGGGGTTCGGGGGTTCACCCCTCCACTTT
CASSQEGFGGSPLHF
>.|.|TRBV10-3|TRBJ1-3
TGTGCCACCGGGCCAGATTCTGGAAACACCATATATTTT
CATGPDSGNTIYF
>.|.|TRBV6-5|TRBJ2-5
TGTGCCAGCAGCGCCCATCTGCCGCCCCAAGAGACCCAGTACTTC
CASSAHLPPQETQYF
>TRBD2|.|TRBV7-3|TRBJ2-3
TGTGCCAGCAGCTTAACCGGGACTAGCGGAGACACAGATACGCAGTATTTT
CASSLTGTSGDTDTQYF